The next 14 T cell receptor beta chains were all read from a single sample in a study of blood T cells in healthy people across ages. PCR was performed a second time for 7 to 11 cycles using a sample-barcoded 5' primer and a J-beta primer mix. TCRdb reprocessed the 5' RACE reads with MiXCR, giving one entry per CDR3 protein. The repertoire includes more than 650,000 distinct CDR3 sequences, about a quarter of them detected once, and approximately 2.9% sits in the top ten. The sample was also reused in another study, on T cells of mothers and their children.

The sequencing sample was made of blood. These receptors were taken from a boy aged 10-17 years in good health.

In DNA form, the CDR3 reads TGTGCCAGCAGTACCTCATCAGATACGCAGTATTTT. Translating gives CASSTSSDTQYF. The chain combines TRBV28 with TRBJ2-3; D not resolved. Trimming took off 5 bases at V and 4 bases at J, with 7 bases between the two ends. The CDR3 runs 12 residues. Germline V gene lookup returns CDR1 MDHEN and CDR2 SYDVKM.

The sample holds a few counts of this clonotype. CDR3 sequence: CASSSGQQNEKLFF. The DNA for the CDR3 is TGTGCCAGCAGTTCCGGACAGCAGAATGAAAAACTGTTTTTT. This chain connects TRBV12-3 or TRBV12-4 to TRBJ1-4, with D maybe TRBD1 (6 bases). The CDR3 consists of 14 residues. Trimming pared 4 bases from V and 5 bases from J, leaving 11 bases between.

V gene TRBV3-1 combines with J gene TRBJ2-2; possible D gene TRBD1, 5 bases. The CDR3 runs to 15 residues. Trimming cost V 2 bases and J 0 bases, with 7 bases left between them. CDR1 LGHDT and CDR2 YNNKEL come from the germline V gene (reference sequence). CDR3 DNA sequence: TGTGCCAGCAGCCAAACAGGAACGAACACCGGGGAGCTGTTTTTT. Translating gives CASSQTGTNTGELFF.

This clonotype was observed a handful of times. The chain combines TRBV11-1 with TRBJ2-7, with 8 bases matching TRBD1. The CDR3 runs to 16 residues. CDR1 and CDR2 from the germline V gene are SGHAT and FQDESV (reference sequence). Trimming took 4 bases from V and 6 from J; bases not matched to a gene: 14. This chain's CDR3 is CASSSGGRYRGTEQYF. CDR3 bases: TGTGCCAGCAGCTCTGGTGGTAGGTACAGGGGGACCGAGCAGTACTTC.

In this sample, this clonotype turned up a few times. The gene calls are TRBV7-9 and TRBJ2-2; D unresolved. V was cut by 5 bases and J by 4 bases, with 17 bases left in between. Germline-derived CDR1 and CDR2 are SEHNR and FQNEAQ (reference sequence). The CDR3 runs 16 residues. Written as DNA, the CDR3 is TGTGCCAGCAGCCTCGGATCTGGGGAAAGCACCGGGGAGCTGTTTTTT. Protein: CASSLGSGESTGELFF.

The chain couples TRBV6-6 to TRBJ1-1; 11 bases line up with TRBD1. CDR1 is MNHNY and CDR2 is SVGAGI in the germline V gene (reference sequence). The CDR3 runs 14 residues. J was trimmed by 4 bases and V by 6 bases; bases with no gene match: 4. CDR3 nucleotides: TGTGCCAGCAGGACCGGGACAGGGGGCACTGAAGCTTTCTTT. It yields the protein CASRTGTGGTEAFF.

The J gene is TRBJ1-2, the V gene TRBV29-1, with D perhaps matching TRBD1 (5 bases). Germline CDR1 reads SQVTM; CDR2 reads ANQGSEA. This CDR3 has 14 residues. The V and J ends lost 0 bases and 4 bases respectively, with 12 bases between them. The CDR3 DNA is TGCAGCGTTGAAGATCTAGGGGCAGGCTATGGCTACACCTTC. Residues: CSVEDLGAGYGYTF.

This clonotype occurred once. The chain uses TRBV4-2 and TRBJ1-4, with D possibly being TRBD1 (5 bases). The V and J ends lost 1 base and 8 bases respectively, with 11 bases between them. The CDR3 is made up of 14 amino acids. Germline lookup yields CDR1 LGHNA and CDR2 YNFKEQ. The chain's CDR3 is CASSQGGNGEKLFF. The DNA of the CDR3 is TGTGCCAGCAGCCAAGGGGGCAATGGAGAAAAACTGTTTTTT.

This chain connects TRBV5-1 to TRBJ2-7; possibly TRBD1 for D (6 bases). V shed 6 bases and J shed 6 bases, with 13 bases lying between them. CDR3 length: 12 amino acids. The V gene's germline CDR1 is SGHRS and CDR2 YFSETQ. CDR3: CASKQGAAEQYF. CDR3 nucleotide sequence: TGCGCCAGCAAACAGGGCGCTGCCGAGCAGTACTTC.

The genes are TRBV20-1 and TRBJ1-6; maybe TRBD1 (5 bases). The CDR3 extends over 15 amino acids. In germline, CDR1 is DFQATT, CDR2 SNEGSKA (reference sequence). V shed 5 bases and J shed 6 bases, with 17 bases lying between them. CDR3 in DNA: TGCAGTGCTGGAGGAATGGGACCGATTAATTCACCCCTCCACTTT. Translating it yields CSAGGMGPINSPLHF.

This clonotype appeared a few times. The chain is built from TRBV2 and TRBJ2-5; 7 bases line up with TRBD1. Gene TRBJ2-7 matches the end of the DNA better, so the J call may be wrong. CDR1 is SNHLY and CDR2 is FYNNEI in the germline V gene. The CDR3 spans 13 residues. The CDR3 region is CASSGQRAYEQYF. CDR3 in DNA: TGTGCCAGCTCGGGACAGAGAGCCTACGAGCAGTACTTC.

Only a few counts were recorded for this clonotype. The DNA of the CDR3 is TGTGCCAGCTCACCTGCAGATTCCTACGAGCAGTACTTC. As protein: CASSPADSYEQYF. The chain joins TRBV18 to TRBJ2-7; D uncertain. Germline CDR1 and CDR2: KGHSH and LQKENI. Deletions cut 3 bases from V and 1 base from J, with 7 bases between. This CDR3 is 13 amino acids long. Complete variable domain (other parts from reference TRBV18 and TRBJ2-7): NAGVMQNPRHLVRRRGQEARLRCSPMKGHSHVYWYRQLPEEGLKFMVYLQKENIIDESGMPKERFSAEFPKEGPSILRIQQVVRGDSAAYFCASSPADSYEQYFGPGTRLTVT.

This clonotype was observed a handful of times. The gene calls are TRBV6-6 and TRBJ1-6; D is unclear. Germline lookup yields CDR1 MNHNY and CDR2 SVGAGI (reference sequence). The V gene lost 2 bases and the J gene lost 6 bases, with 8 bases spanning the gap. The CDR3 totals 14 residues. The CDR3 DNA reads TGTGCCAGCAGTTACAGGGAAATTAATTCACCCCTCCACTTT. Translated, it gives CASSYREINSPLHF.

The J gene is TRBJ2-5, the V gene TRBV30; D unclear. Trimming cost V 3 bases and J 5 bases, with 10 bases left between them. CDR1 is GTSNPN, CDR2 SVGIG, per germline (reference sequence). The CDR3 is 12 amino acids. The CDR3 DNA reads as TGTGCCTGGAGCCCAGCCCGGGAGACCCAGTACTTC. As protein: CAWSPARETQYF.